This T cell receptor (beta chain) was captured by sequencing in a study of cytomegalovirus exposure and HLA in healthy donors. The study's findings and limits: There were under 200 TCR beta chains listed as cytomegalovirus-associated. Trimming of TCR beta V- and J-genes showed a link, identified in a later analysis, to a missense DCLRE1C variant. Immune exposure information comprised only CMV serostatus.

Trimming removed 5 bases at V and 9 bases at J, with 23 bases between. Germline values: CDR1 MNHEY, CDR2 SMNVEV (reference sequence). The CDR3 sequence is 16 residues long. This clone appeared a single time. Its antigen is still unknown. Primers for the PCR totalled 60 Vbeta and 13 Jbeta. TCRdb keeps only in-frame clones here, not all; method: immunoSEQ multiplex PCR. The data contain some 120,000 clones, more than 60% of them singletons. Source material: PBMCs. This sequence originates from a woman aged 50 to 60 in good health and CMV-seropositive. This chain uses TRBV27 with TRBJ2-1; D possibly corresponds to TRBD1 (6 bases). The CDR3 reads CASSVRGHARSLEQFF. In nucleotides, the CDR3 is TGTGCCAGCAGTGTCCGGGGACACGCGCGGTCCCTTGAGCAGTTCTTC.